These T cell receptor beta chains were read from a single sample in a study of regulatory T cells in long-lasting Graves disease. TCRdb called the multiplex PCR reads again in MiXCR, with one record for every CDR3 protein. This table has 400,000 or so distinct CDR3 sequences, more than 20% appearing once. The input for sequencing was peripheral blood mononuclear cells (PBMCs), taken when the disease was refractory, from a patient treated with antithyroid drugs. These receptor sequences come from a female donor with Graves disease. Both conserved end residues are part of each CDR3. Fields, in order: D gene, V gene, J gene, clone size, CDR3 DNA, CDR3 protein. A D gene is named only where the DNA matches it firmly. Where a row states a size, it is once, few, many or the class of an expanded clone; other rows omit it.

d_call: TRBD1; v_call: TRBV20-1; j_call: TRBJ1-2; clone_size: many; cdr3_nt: TGCAGTGCTAGCACCGGGACAGGATATGGCTACACCTTC; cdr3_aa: CSASTGTGYGYTF
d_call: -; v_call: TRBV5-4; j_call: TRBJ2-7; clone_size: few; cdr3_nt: TGTGCCAGCAGCTTGGCCCAGGACGAGCAGTACTTC; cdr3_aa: CASSLAQDEQYF
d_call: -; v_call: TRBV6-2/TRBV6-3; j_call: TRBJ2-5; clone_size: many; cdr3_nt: TGTGCCAGCAGTTACTCTTCATCTCAAGAGACCCAGTACTTC; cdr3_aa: CASSYSSSQETQYF
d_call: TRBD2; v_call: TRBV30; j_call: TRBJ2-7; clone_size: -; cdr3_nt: TGTGCCTGGAGGGCTAGCGGGGGCTCCTACGAGCAGTACTTC; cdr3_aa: CAWRASGGSYEQYF
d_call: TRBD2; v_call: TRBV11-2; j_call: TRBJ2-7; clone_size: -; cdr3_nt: TGTGCCAGCAGCTTAGAAGCGGGAGGAAGCTACGAGCAGTGCTTC; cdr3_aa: CASSLEAGGSYEQCF
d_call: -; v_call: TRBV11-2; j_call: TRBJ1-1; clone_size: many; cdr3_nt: TGTGCCAGCAGCTTAACCGGGACTTCAGAAGCTTTCTTT; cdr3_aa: CASSLTGTSEAFF
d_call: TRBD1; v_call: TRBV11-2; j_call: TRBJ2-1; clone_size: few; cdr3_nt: TGTGCCAGCAGCTTAGGGGACAGGTACAATGAGCAGTTCTTC; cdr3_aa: CASSLGDRYNEQFF
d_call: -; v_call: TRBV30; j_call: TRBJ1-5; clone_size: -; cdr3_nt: TGTGCCTGGAGTGTGGGACTAGGTTACAATCAGCCCCAGCATTTT; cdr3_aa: CAWSVGLGYNQPQHF
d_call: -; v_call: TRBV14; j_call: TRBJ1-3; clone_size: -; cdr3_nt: TGTGCCAGCAGCCAACAGGGCAACTCTGGAAACACCATATATTTT; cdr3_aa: CASSQQGNSGNTIYF
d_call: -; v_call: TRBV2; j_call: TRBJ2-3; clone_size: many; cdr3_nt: TGTGCCAGCAAGGTCCTTAGCACAGATACGCAGTATTTT; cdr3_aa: CASKVLSTDTQYF
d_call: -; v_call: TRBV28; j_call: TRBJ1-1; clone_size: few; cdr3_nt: TGTGCCAGCAGTTTTCGGTCGGACACTGAAGCTTTCTTT; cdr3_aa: CASSFRSDTEAFF
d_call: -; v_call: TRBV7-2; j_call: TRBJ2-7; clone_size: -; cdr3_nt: TGTGCCAGCAGCCCCTCCGGCCTCCCCGCCCACGAGCAGTACTTC; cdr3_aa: CASSPSGLPAHEQYF
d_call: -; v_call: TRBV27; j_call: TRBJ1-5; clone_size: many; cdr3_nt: TGTGCCAGCAGCCCGGCGTATAGCAATCAGCCCCAGCATTTT; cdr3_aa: CASSPAYSNQPQHF
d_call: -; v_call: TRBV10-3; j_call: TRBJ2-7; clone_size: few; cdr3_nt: TGTGCCATCAGCAGCTTTAACATGGGGGTCCACTACGAGCAGTACTTC; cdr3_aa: CAISSFNMGVHYEQYF
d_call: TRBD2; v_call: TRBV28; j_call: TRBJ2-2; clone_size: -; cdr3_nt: TGTGCCAGCAGCCGTAGAACGGGAGGGCGGAACACCGGGGAGCTGTTTTTT; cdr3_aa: CASSRRTGGRNTGELFF
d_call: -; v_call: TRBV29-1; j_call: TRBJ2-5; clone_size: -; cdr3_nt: TGCAGTGTGCGTGGAGGGGAGACCCAGTACTTC; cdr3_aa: CSVRGGETQYF
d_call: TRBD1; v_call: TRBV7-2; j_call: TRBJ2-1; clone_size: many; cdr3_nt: TGTGCCAGCAGCTTGGACAGGGGCCTAGGCAATGAGCAGTTCTTC; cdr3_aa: CASSLDRGLGNEQFF
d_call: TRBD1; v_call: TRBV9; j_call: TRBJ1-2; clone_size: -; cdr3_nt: TGTGCCAGCTCGCAGGGGGGCGGGAGCTACACCTTC; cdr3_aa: CASSQGGGSYTF
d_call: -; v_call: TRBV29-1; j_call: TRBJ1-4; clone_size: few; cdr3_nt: TGCAGCGTTGAACGGCCAGGGGATTTAACTAATGAAAAACTGTTTTTT; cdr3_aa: CSVERPGDLTNEKLFF
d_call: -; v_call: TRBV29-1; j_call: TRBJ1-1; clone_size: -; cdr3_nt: TGCAGCGTTAGGAGGGGGGGCCGAGCTTTCTTT; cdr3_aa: CSVRRGGRAFF
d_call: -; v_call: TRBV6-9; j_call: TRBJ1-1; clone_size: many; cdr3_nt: TGTGCCAGCAGTTACTCACAGGGCACTGAAGCTTTCTTT; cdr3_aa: CASSYSQGTEAFF
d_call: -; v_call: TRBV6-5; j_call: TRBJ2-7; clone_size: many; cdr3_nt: TGTGCCAGCAGTTCCGGGACACATTTTGTCCAGCAGTACTTC; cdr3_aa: CASSSGTHFVQQYF
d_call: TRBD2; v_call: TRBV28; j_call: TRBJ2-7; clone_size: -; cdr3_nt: TGTGCCAGCAGTCTTACAGGTATACGACTAGCGGGAGCGCTAGACGAGCAGTACTTC; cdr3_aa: CASSLTGIRLAGALDEQYF
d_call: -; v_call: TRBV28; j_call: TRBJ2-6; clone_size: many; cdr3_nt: TGTGCCAGCAGTTTGGTTTTCTGGGAGGCCAACTCTGGGGCCAACGTCCTGACTTTC; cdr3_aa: CASSLVFWEANSGANVLTF
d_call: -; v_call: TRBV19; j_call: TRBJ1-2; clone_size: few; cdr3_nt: TGTGCCAGTAGTATTGGGGAGGGGCGACTGAATAACTATGGCTACACCTTC; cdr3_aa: CASSIGEGRLNNYGYTF
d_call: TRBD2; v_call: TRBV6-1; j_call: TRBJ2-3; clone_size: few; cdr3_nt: TGTGCCAGCAATGCCGAGACTAGCGGGACCACAGATACGCAGTATTTT; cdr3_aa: CASNAETSGTTDTQYF
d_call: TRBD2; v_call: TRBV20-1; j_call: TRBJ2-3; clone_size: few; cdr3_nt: TGCAGTGCTAGTGTACCGGGAGGGCCAACAGATACGCAGTATTTT; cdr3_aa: CSASVPGGPTDTQYF
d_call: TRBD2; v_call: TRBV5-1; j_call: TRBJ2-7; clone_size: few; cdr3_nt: TGCGCCAGCAGCTTGGTGGCTAGCGGGCCGGGGGGCTACGAGCAGTACTTC; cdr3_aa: CASSLVASGPGGYEQYF
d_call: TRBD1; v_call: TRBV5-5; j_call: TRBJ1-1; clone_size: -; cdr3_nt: TGTGCCAGCAGCTTGGAGCATACAGGGGTTTTTTTGGCTTTCTTT; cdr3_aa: CASSLEHTGVFLAFF
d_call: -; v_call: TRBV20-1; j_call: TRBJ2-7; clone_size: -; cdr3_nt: TGCAGTGCTAAGGTGGGCGGCGAGCAGTACTTC; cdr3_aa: CSAKVGGEQYF
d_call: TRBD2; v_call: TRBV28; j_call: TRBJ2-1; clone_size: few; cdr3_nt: TGTGCCAGCAGTTTATCGACAACGGGGGGCAATGAGCAGTTCTTC; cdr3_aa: CASSLSTTGGNEQFF
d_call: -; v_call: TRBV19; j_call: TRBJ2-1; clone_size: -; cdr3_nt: TGTGCCAGTAGTATTTGGGTGGCGGTTCCGAGCTCCTACAATGAGCAGTTCTTC; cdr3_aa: CASSIWVAVPSSYNEQFF
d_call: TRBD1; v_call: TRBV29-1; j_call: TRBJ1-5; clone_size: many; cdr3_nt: TGCAGCGTAGGACAGGGGATCGATCAGCCCCAGCATTTT; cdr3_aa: CSVGQGIDQPQHF
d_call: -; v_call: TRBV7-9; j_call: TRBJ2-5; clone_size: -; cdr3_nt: TGTGCCACCACGATGCTCGCGACGGAAGGGCAAGAGACCCAGTACTTC; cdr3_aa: CATTMLATEGQETQYF
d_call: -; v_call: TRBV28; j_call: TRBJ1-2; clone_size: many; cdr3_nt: TGTGCCAGCAGTTTTGGGGACACAGACTATGGCTACACCTTC; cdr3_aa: CASSFGDTDYGYTF
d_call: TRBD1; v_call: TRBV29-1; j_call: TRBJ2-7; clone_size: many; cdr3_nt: TGCAGCGTTAAAACCGGGACAGGGTTCTACGAGCAGTACTTC; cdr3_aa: CSVKTGTGFYEQYF
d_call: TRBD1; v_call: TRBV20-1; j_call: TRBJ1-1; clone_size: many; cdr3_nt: TGCAGTGCAATGGGACAGGGGACTGAAGCTTTCTTT; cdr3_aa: CSAMGQGTEAFF
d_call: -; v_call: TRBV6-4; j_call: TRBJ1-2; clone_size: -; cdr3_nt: TGTGCCAGCAGTGACGGCAGCTTGGGGGGCTACACCTTC; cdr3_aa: CASSDGSLGGYTF
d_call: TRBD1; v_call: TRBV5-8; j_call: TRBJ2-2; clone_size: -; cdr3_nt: TGTGCCAGCAGCTTTGGACAGGGGCGGAACACCGGGGAGCTGTTTTTT; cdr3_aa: CASSFGQGRNTGELFF
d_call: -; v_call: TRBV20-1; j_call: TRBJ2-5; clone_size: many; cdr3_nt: TGCAGTGCCACCGAGAGGGGTGAGACCCAGTACTTC; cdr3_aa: CSATERGETQYF
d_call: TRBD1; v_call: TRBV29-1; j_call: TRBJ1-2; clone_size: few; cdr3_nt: TGCAGCGCAGGACAGGGAGAACGTTATGGCTACACCTTC; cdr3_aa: CSAGQGERYGYTF
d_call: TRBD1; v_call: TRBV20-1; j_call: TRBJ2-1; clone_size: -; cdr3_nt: TGCAGTGGCGCAGGGGGCTTCTACAATGAGCAGTTCTTC; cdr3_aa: CSGAGGFYNEQFF
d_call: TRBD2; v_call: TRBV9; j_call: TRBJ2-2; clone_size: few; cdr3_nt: TGTGCCAGCAGCGTAGTGGGGGTAGCGGGAATTCGGACCGGGGAGCTGTTTTTT; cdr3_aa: CASSVVGVAGIRTGELFF
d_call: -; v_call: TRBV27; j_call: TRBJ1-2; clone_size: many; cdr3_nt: TGTGCCAGCAGTGGCTTCTATACGGACCGTGTCTATGGCTACACCTTC; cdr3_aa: CASSGFYTDRVYGYTF
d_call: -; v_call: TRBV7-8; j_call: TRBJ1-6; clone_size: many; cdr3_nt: TGTGCCAGCAGCTTAGAGGAATATAATTCACCCCTCCACTTT; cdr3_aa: CASSLEEYNSPLHF
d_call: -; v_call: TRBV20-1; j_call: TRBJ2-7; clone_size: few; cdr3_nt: TGCAGTGCAGGGGGGGTTAACTACGAGCAGTACTTC; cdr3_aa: CSAGGVNYEQYF
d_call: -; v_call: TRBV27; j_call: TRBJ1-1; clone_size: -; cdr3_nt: TGTGCCAGCAGTCTTACAGCTCCGCATGAAGCTTTCTTT; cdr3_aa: CASSLTAPHEAFF
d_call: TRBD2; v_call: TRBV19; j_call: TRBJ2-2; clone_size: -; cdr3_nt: TGTGCCGCCAGGGCGGGAGGTAGTGGCGGGGAGCTGTTTTTT; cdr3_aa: CAARAGGSGGELFF
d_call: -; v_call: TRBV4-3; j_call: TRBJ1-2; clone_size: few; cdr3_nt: TGCGCCAGCAGCCAAGAAATATCAGGGAACTATGGCTACACCTTC; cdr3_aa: CASSQEISGNYGYTF
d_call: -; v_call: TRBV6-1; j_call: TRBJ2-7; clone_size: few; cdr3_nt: TGTGCCAGCAGCGGCCGGGCGTCGCGGGGCTACGAGCAGTACTTC; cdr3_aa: CASSGRASRGYEQYF
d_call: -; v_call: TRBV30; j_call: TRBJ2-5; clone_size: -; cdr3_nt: TGTGCCCGACGAAGTGGGGAGACCCAGTACTTC; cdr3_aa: CARRSGETQYF
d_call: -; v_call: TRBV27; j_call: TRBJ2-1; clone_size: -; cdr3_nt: TGTGCCAGCAGTCTGTCCAGGGTCGAGGGGCAGTTCTTC; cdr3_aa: CASSLSRVEGQFF
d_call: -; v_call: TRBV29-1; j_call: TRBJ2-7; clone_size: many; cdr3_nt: TGCAGCGTTACCGGGACAACCCCCTACGAGCAGTACTTC; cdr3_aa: CSVTGTTPYEQYF
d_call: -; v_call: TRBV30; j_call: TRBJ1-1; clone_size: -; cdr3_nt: TGTGCCTGCTCCCTAGGGGACACTGAAGCTTTCTTT; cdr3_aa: CACSLGDTEAFF
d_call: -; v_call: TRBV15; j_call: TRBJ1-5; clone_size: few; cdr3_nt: TGTGCCACCAGCAGTACCAGTGTGTGGGATAATCAGCCCCAGCATTTT; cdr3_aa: CATSSTSVWDNQPQHF
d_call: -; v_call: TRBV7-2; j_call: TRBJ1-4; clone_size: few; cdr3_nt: TGTGCCAGCAGCCGGACAGTTTTTAATGAAAAACTGTTTTTT; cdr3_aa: CASSRTVFNEKLFF
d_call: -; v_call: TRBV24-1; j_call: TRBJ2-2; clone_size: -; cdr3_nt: TGTGCCACCAGTGATTCTGGGAACACCGGGGAGCTGTTTTTT; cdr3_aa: CATSDSGNTGELFF
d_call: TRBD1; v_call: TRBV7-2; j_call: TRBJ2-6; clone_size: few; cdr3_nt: TGTGCCAGCAGCCACGTGGGGACAGGGTCGCCCGGGGCCAACGTCCTGACTTTC; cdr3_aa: CASSHVGTGSPGANVLTF
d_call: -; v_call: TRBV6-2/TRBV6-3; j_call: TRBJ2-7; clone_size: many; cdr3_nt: TGTGCCACCCGGGGCGGACAGAGCTACGAGCAGTACTTC; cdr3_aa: CATRGGQSYEQYF